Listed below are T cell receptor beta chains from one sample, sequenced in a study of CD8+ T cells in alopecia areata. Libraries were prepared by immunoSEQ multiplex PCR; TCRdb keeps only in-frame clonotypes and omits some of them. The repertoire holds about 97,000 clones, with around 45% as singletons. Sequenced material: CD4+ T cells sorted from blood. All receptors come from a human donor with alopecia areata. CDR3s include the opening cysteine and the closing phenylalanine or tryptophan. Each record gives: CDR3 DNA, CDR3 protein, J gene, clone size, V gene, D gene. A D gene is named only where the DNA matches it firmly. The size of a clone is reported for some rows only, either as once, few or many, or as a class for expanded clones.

DNA: TGTGCCAGCTCTCTGAGGGTCTCCGAGCAGTACTTC; CDR3: CASSLRVSEQYF; J: TRBJ2-7; size: -; V: TRBV18; D: -
DNA: TGCGCCAGCAGCCAGTTACTAGGCGATGAGCAGTTCTTC; CDR3: CASSQLLGDEQFF; J: TRBJ2-1; size: few; V: TRBV4-3; D: -
DNA: TGCACAAGCGGGGACGGTGAGACCCAGTACTTC; CDR3: CTSGDGETQYF; J: TRBJ2-5; size: few; V: TRBV20-1; D: TRBD2
DNA: TGTGCCAGCAGGATGACCGGGACAGGTCAAGAGACCCAGTACTTC; CDR3: CASRMTGTGQETQYF; J: TRBJ2-5; size: once; V: TRBV2; D: TRBD1
DNA: TGTGCCAGCACGAGACAGGGGAAGTACGAGCAGTACTTC; CDR3: CASTRQGKYEQYF; J: TRBJ2-7; size: -; V: TRBV6-5; D: TRBD1
DNA: TGTGCCAGCAGCTCCACAGCCGGGGAGCTGTTTTTT; CDR3: CASSSTAGELFF; J: TRBJ2-2; size: -; V: TRBV5-6; D: -
DNA: TGTGCCAGCAGGGTGAACAATGAGCAGTTCTTC; CDR3: CASRVNNEQFF; J: TRBJ2-1; size: -; V: TRBV6-5; D: -
DNA: TGTGCCAGCAGTGACCGCGGTAGGGGCGATGAGCAGTTCTTC; CDR3: CASSDRGRGDEQFF; J: TRBJ2-1; size: -; V: TRBV25-1; D: -
DNA: TGTGCCTGGAGTGTTCGACAGCGAGAGACCCAGTACTTC; CDR3: CAWSVRQRETQYF; J: TRBJ2-5; size: few; V: TRBV30; D: -
DNA: TGCAGCGTTGAACGACAGGTCGCGGGAGCTGGGGGCGAGCAGTACTTC; CDR3: CSVERQVAGAGGEQYF; J: TRBJ2-7; size: once; V: TRBV29-1; D: -
DNA: TGCAGCGCCCGCCCGGTGAATGAGCAGTTCTTC; CDR3: CSARPVNEQFF; J: TRBJ2-1; size: -; V: TRBV29-1; D: -
DNA: TGCAGCGTCGGAACGACTAGCGGACGCGGGCGAGAGACCCAGTACTTC; CDR3: CSVGTTSGRGRETQYF; J: TRBJ2-5; size: few; V: TRBV29-1; D: TRBD2
DNA: TGCAGCGTCTCTTCTGATGGCACCAGAGGAGATACGCAGTATTTT; CDR3: CSVSSDGTRGDTQYF; J: TRBJ2-3; size: -; V: TRBV29-1; D: -
DNA: TGTGCCAGCAGGAAACTAGCGGGGGTAGATACGCAGTATTTT; CDR3: CASRKLAGVDTQYF; J: TRBJ2-3; size: few; V: TRBV6-5; D: TRBD2
DNA: TGTGCCAGCAGTTACTCCGGTGTAGAGGGTTGGTCGCCCCAGCATTTT; CDR3: CASSYSGVEGWSPQHF; J: TRBJ1-5; size: -; V: TRBV6-6; D: -
DNA: TGTGCCAGCAGTGAAGCAAGGGGTTCAGAGACCCAGTACTTC; CDR3: CASSEARGSETQYF; J: TRBJ2-5; size: -; V: TRBV2; D: -
DNA: TGTGCCAGCAGTTCCAGGACAGGGGATCAGCCCCAGCATTTT; CDR3: CASSSRTGDQPQHF; J: TRBJ1-5; size: -; V: TRBV2; D: TRBD1
DNA: TGCAGCGTTCAAAACCCGAAACAGGGCTCTTACAATGAGCAGTTCTTC; CDR3: CSVQNPKQGSYNEQFF; J: TRBJ2-1; size: -; V: TRBV29-1; D: -
DNA: TGTGCCAGCAGCTTGGAGGCTGGGGCAGGGGAGACCCAGTACTTC; CDR3: CASSLEAGAGETQYF; J: TRBJ2-5; size: -; V: TRBV5-4; D: -
DNA: TGCGCCAGCAGCCCAGGGGACAGGGGTTACGAGCAGTACTTC; CDR3: CASSPGDRGYEQYF; J: TRBJ2-7; size: few; V: TRBV5-1; D: TRBD1
DNA: TGTGCCAGCAGTTTGTCGGACAGGGGGTACGAGCAGTACTTC; CDR3: CASSLSDRGYEQYF; J: TRBJ2-7; size: -; V: TRBV27; D: TRBD1
DNA: TGTGCCAGCTCACCTGGGACAGGGCGCTCTGGAAACACCATATATTTT; CDR3: CASSPGTGRSGNTIYF; J: TRBJ1-3; size: -; V: TRBV18; D: TRBD1
DNA: TGCGCCAGCAAGGAGGGGATTTCTGGAAACACCATATATTTT; CDR3: CASKEGISGNTIYF; J: TRBJ1-3; size: -; V: TRBV5-1; D: -
DNA: TGCGCCAGCAGCCTACACACCGGGGAGCTGTTTTTT; CDR3: CASSLHTGELFF; J: TRBJ2-2; size: -; V: TRBV5-1; D: -
DNA: TGTGCCTGGATCGGCAGGCAGAGGGCCACAGATACGCAGTATTTT; CDR3: CAWIGRQRATDTQYF; J: TRBJ2-3; size: -; V: TRBV30; D: -
DNA: TGTGCCAGCAGTTTATCCGGGAGCAGGAATGAGCAGTTCTTC; CDR3: CASSLSGSRNEQFF; J: TRBJ2-1; size: -; V: TRBV28; D: -
DNA: TGTGCCAGCAGCTTAGGACTAGCGGGCAACACCGGGGAGCTGTTTTTT; CDR3: CASSLGLAGNTGELFF; J: TRBJ2-2; size: many; V: TRBV7-3; D: TRBD2
DNA: TGCAGCGTTGAAGGACGGGAGGGTTACGAGCAGTACTTC; CDR3: CSVEGREGYEQYF; J: TRBJ2-7; size: -; V: TRBV29-1; D: TRBD2
DNA: TGTGCCAGTAGTTCTGGGGGCCGCAGAACCTACGAGCAGTACTTC; CDR3: CASSSGGRRTYEQYF; J: TRBJ2-7; size: few; V: TRBV19; D: -
DNA: TGTGCCAGCAGCACTCAGGGGCTCGAGCAGTACTTC; CDR3: CASSTQGLEQYF; J: TRBJ2-7; size: -; V: TRBV7-6; D: -
DNA: TGTGCCAGCAGTTTATTGGGCAATCAGCCCCAGCATTTT; CDR3: CASSLLGNQPQHF; J: TRBJ1-5; size: -; V: TRBV27; D: -
DNA: TGTGCCAGCAGCGCCGACGGACAGGGGTTTAACGAGCAGTACTTC; CDR3: CASSADGQGFNEQYF; J: TRBJ2-7; size: -; V: TRBV9; D: TRBD1
DNA: TGTGCCAGCCGGAGGGGAGGGAGAAACCAAGAGACCCAGTACTTC; CDR3: CASRRGGRNQETQYF; J: TRBJ2-5; size: -; V: TRBV27; D: TRBD2
DNA: TGTGCCAGCACGGGGGTCGGGTTTATCACCGGGGAGCTGTTTTTT; CDR3: CASTGVGFITGELFF; J: TRBJ2-2; size: -; V: TRBV28; D: -
DNA: TGTGCCAGCAGCTTAGGGGGATCTGGAAACACCATATATTTT; CDR3: CASSLGGSGNTIYF; J: TRBJ1-3; size: -; V: TRBV7-3; D: -
DNA: TGCGCCAGCAGCCAAGTAACCGGGACGAATCCCTACGAGCAGTACTTC; CDR3: CASSQVTGTNPYEQYF; J: TRBJ2-7; size: few; V: TRBV4-1; D: -
DNA: TGCGCCAGCAGCCGCGGGACTAGCGGGATCAAAGAGACCCAGTACTTC; CDR3: CASSRGTSGIKETQYF; J: TRBJ2-5; size: -; V: TRBV4-1; D: TRBD2
DNA: TGTGCCAGCAGGACCGAGGGCTCGTCGCCCCAGCATTTT; CDR3: CASRTEGSSPQHF; J: TRBJ1-5; size: few; V: TRBV2; D: -
DNA: TGTGCCAGCAGTTTAGGTCCGTGGCAAGAGACCCAGTACTTC; CDR3: CASSLGPWQETQYF; J: TRBJ2-5; size: -; V: TRBV6-6; D: -
DNA: TGTGCCAGCAGCCCAGTCGGCGGGGGGGCTGGGCAGTTCTTC; CDR3: CASSPVGGGAGQFF; J: TRBJ2-1; size: -; V: TRBV28; D: TRBD2
DNA: TGTGCCAGCGCAAGCGCCTACAATGAGCAGTTCTTC; CDR3: CASASAYNEQFF; J: TRBJ2-1; size: once; V: TRBV27; D: -
DNA: TGTGCCTGGATACGGACAGACACCGGGGAGCTGTTTTTT; CDR3: CAWIRTDTGELFF; J: TRBJ2-2; size: -; V: TRBV30; D: -
DNA: TGTGCCTGGAGTGTGTTGGCAGGCGAGACCCAGTACTTC; CDR3: CAWSVLAGETQYF; J: TRBJ2-5; size: -; V: TRBV30; D: -
DNA: TGTGCCAGCAGCCTTCGGGAGGGGACCCAGTACTTC; CDR3: CASSLREGTQYF; J: TRBJ2-5; size: -; V: TRBV11-2; D: TRBD2
DNA: TGTGCCAGTAGCCCCGGGACAACCAATCAGCCCCAGCATTTT; CDR3: CASSPGTTNQPQHF; J: TRBJ1-5; size: few; V: TRBV19; D: -
DNA: TGCAGCGTCTACCGGGACAGGGCTGAGACCCAGTACTTC; CDR3: CSVYRDRAETQYF; J: TRBJ2-5; size: few; V: TRBV29-1; D: TRBD1
DNA: TGTGCCAGCAGCGGAGGAGGACAGCCGAGCTCCTACAATGAGCAGTTCTTC; CDR3: CASSGGGQPSSYNEQFF; J: TRBJ2-1; size: -; V: TRBV5-6; D: -
DNA: TGTGCCAGCAGTTTAACGGTTGCCAGAAAATATGGCTACACCTTC; CDR3: CASSLTVARKYGYTF; J: TRBJ1-2; size: -; V: TRBV27; D: -
DNA: TGTGCCAGTAGTATAGCCCGGACAGGGGACTACAATGAGCAGTTCTTC; CDR3: CASSIARTGDYNEQFF; J: TRBJ2-1; size: -; V: TRBV19; D: TRBD1
DNA: TGTGCCAGCAGCTTCAACAGAGGTTGGGAGACCCAGTACTTC; CDR3: CASSFNRGWETQYF; J: TRBJ2-5; size: -; V: TRBV11-2; D: -
DNA: TGCGCCAGCAGCTTAACCACAGGACAGGACACTGAAGCTTTCTTT; CDR3: CASSLTTGQDTEAFF; J: TRBJ1-1; size: -; V: TRBV5-1; D: TRBD1
DNA: TGTGCCAGCAGCTCCCGGACAGTCTACGAGCAGTACTTC; CDR3: CASSSRTVYEQYF; J: TRBJ2-7; size: few; V: TRBV21-1; D: -